The 25 T cell receptor beta chains below were found in one sample sequenced in a study of spatial heterogeneity in lung cancer. Time point here: sample taken at primary tumor resection. TCRs were sequenced from unsorted whole RNA of tumor, nontumor lung or PBMC. MiXCR, run by TCRdb on the 5' RACE reads, gives a single entry per CDR3 protein. The sample has about 14,000 distinct CDR3 sequences; 10% to 14% are singletons. Sequences were derived from PBMCs, sampled at surgery. All receptors come from a female donor with early-stage non-small cell lung cancer.

This chain connects TRBV7-9 to TRBJ2-7, with D perhaps TRBD2 (5 bases). V was cut by 3 bases and J by 2 bases, with 14 bases left in between. This CDR3 contains 15 residues. The germline V gene encodes CDR1 SEHNR and CDR2 FQNEAQ (reference sequence). In DNA, the CDR3 is TGTGCCAGCAGCTTGACGGACTCTACAACCTACGAGCAGTACTTC. It encodes CASSLTDSTTYEQYF.

This clonotype was observed at least ten times. The rearrangement uses TRBV3-1 and TRBJ1-1; no firm D call. Germline CDR1 is LGHDT and CDR2 is YNNKEL (reference sequence). V was shortened by 6 bases and J by 5 bases, with 22 bases between the two germline ends. CDR3 length: 16 residues. In nucleotides, the CDR3 is TGTGCCAGCAGACGGAATGGGCCGGGTGGTTCAACTGAAGCTTTCTTT. Translated, it gives CASRRNGPGGSTEAFF. Combining the CDR3 with reference TRBV3-1 and TRBJ1-1 gives the whole variable domain DTAVSQTPKYLVTQMGNDKSIKCEQNLGHDTMYWYKQDSKKFLKIMFSYNNKELIINETVPNRFSPKSPDKAHLNLHINSLELGDSAVYFCASRRNGPGGSTEAFFGQGTRLTVV.

This clonotype came up many times. The chain carries TRBV11-2 and TRBJ1-6; the D gene is possibly TRBD1 (5 bases). V was cut by 1 base and J by 9 bases, with 10 bases left in between. The CDR3 runs to 14 residues. Germline CDR1 is SGHAT and CDR2 is FQNNGV. The CDR3 is CASSLGGFISPLHF. The CDR3 DNA is TGTGCCAGCAGCTTAGGGGGGTTTATTTCACCCCTCCACTTT.

The V call is TRBV11-2, the J call TRBJ1-1; 8 bases line up with TRBD1. The V gene's germline CDR1 is SGHAT and CDR2 FQNNGV. The CDR3 runs 15 residues. The ends lost 5 bases at V and 1 base at J; junction bases unmatched: 6. The CDR3 is CASSRTGTGNTEAFF. As DNA, the CDR3 is TGTGCCAGCAGCCGTACCGGGACAGGGAACACTGAAGCTTTCTTT.

In the case of this clonotype: A much larger clone lies a single base off, so this may be a read error. V is TRBV4-2 and J is TRBJ2-3; D is perhaps TRBD2 (6 bases). CDR1 and CDR2 (germline): LGHNA, YNFKEQ. This CDR3 region has 17 residues. The CDR3 here is CASSQEWGDRITDMQYF. The DNA of the CDR3 is TGTGCCAGCAGCCAAGAATGGGGGGATCGGATCACAGATATGCAGTATTTT.

This clonotype was seen ten or more times. J is TRBJ1-2 and V is TRBV28; 10 bases match TRBD1. V lost 4 bases, J lost 4 bases, and 9 bases stayed unmatched. Germline values: CDR1 MDHEN, CDR2 SYDVKM. The CDR3 loop spans 16 amino acids. The CDR3 sequence is CASSYVRTGGSYGYTF. CDR3 DNA: TGTGCCAGCAGTTATGTGCGGACAGGGGGGTCCTATGGCTACACCTTC.

This clonotype occurred many times. V gene TRBV3-1 combines with J gene TRBJ2-5; possibly TRBD1 for D (7 bases). CDR1 LGHDT and CDR2 YNNKEL come from the germline V gene (reference sequence). V dropped 4 bases and J dropped 1 base, with 10 bases sitting between them. The CDR3 covers 14 residues. CDR3 protein: CASSPRDSQETQYF. The DNA for the CDR3 is TGTGCCAGCAGCCCGCGGGACAGCCAAGAGACCCAGTACTTC.

This clonotype was detected many times. The V gene is TRBV4-1, the J gene TRBJ2-7, with 7 bases matching TRBD2. CDR1 is MGHRA, CDR2 YSYEKL, per germline. Trimming removed 1 base from V and 3 bases from J; junction bases left unmatched: 15. This CDR3 is built from 18 residues. The CDR3 reads CASSQGIREASRYYEQYF. CDR3 nucleotides: TGCGCCAGCAGCCAAGGAATTCGGGAGGCCTCTCGATACTACGAGCAGTACTTC.

The table lists this clonotype with many counts. The chain couples TRBV20-1 to TRBJ2-3, with D possibly being TRBD2 (7 bases). With 3 bases removed from V and 6 bases from J, the gap between germline ends came to 19 bases. Germline V gives CDR1 DFQATT, CDR2 SNEGSKA (reference sequence). The CDR3 is 15 amino acids. The CDR3 region has the DNA TGCAGTGCTAGGCCCCCGGGGGGCCGGACGGATACGCAGTATTTT. Translated, it gives CSARPPGGRTDTQYF.

Ten or more counts support this clonotype. This chain connects TRBV20-1 to TRBJ2-3; D is ambiguous. The germline V and J ends were trimmed by 6 bases and 1 base, with 17 bases remaining between them. The length of the CDR3 is 15 residues. Germline loops: CDR1 DFQATT, CDR2 SNEGSKA (reference sequence). In DNA, the CDR3 is TGCAGTGCAACCAGGATTTTTAGGGGCACAGATACGCAGTATTTT. It codes for CSATRIFRGTDTQYF.

This clonotype showed up many times. The V call is TRBV7-9, the J call TRBJ2-7; D might be TRBD1 (7 bases). Germline lookup yields CDR1 SEHNR and CDR2 FQNEAQ (reference sequence). V gave up 5 bases and J gave up 5 bases, with 16 bases separating them. The CDR3 is 14 amino acids. The CDR3 sequence is CASSPGGLVDEQYF. The CDR3 DNA reads TGTGCCAGCAGCCCAGGGGGGCTAGTTGACGAGCAGTACTTC.

This clonotype was counted many times. The V and J genes are TRBV7-9 and TRBJ2-5; D not resolved. Trimming removed 3 bases at V and 2 bases at J, with 10 bases between. Germline assignment: CDR1 SEHNR and CDR2 FQNEAQ (reference sequence). This CDR3 spans 14 amino acids. The CDR3 DNA reads as TGTGCCAGCAGCTTTTCGGACCAGCAAGAGACCCAGTACTTC. This encodes CASSFSDQQETQYF.

Many counts were recorded for this clonotype. The V call is TRBV18, the J call TRBJ2-5, with unresolved D. This CDR3 is 13 amino acids long. Germline CDR1 is KGHSH and CDR2 is LQKENI. The germline V and J ends were trimmed by 3 bases and 4 bases, with 9 bases remaining between them. CDR3 DNA: TGTGCCAGCTCACCTCAGGCGAGAGAGACCCAGTACTTC. This codes for CASSPQARETQYF.

This clonotype is judged medium-sized (0.01 to 0.1%). The J gene is TRBJ2-1, the V gene TRBV10-3; D unclear. Germline CDR1 is ENHRY and CDR2 is SYGVKD. The CDR3 runs to 11 residues. V shed 2 bases and J shed 9 bases, with 5 bases lying between them. In DNA form, the CDR3 reads TGTGCCATCAGTGAGGCTCGTGAGCAGTTCTTC. Translated: CAISEAREQFF.

This clonotype was recorded at least ten times. The chain has TRBV12-3 or TRBV12-4 and TRBJ1-6; TRBD1 matches at 8 bases. The CDR3 length is 16 residues. V dropped 3 bases and J dropped 9; count of bases not matched to a gene: 10. CDR3 sequence: CASSLSRGRFGSPLHF. The CDR3 DNA reads as TGTGCCAGCAGTTTGAGCAGGGGGCGATTTGGTTCACCCCTCCACTTT.

Remarks on this clonotype: A much more abundant neighbour one base away suggests this may be a read error. The chain employs TRBV19 and TRBJ2-1; perhaps D is TRBD1 or TRBD2 (5 bases each). Deletions cut 7 bases from V and 10 bases from J, with 14 bases between. The CDR3 consists of 12 residues. CDR1 and CDR2 (germline): LNHDA, SQIVND (reference sequence). CDR3 sequence: CASTEGRREQFF. The DNA for the CDR3 is TGTGCCAGTACCGAGGGGAGAAGGGAGCAGTTCTTC.

This clonotype occurred many times. The chain combines TRBV19 with TRBJ1-5, with 10 bases matching TRBD1. The V and J ends lost 1 base and 6 bases, in that order; junction bases with no gene match: 9. The germline gives CDR1 LNHDA, CDR2 SQIVND (reference sequence). The CDR3 loop spans 17 amino acids. The CDR3 loop is CASSIVRGQGLSQPQHF. CDR3 nucleotide sequence: TGTGCCAGTAGTATAGTAAGGGGACAGGGGCTTTCTCAGCCCCAGCATTTT.

At least ten counts were recorded for this clonotype. This chain links TRBV10-3 with TRBJ2-1, with D maybe TRBD1 (6 bases). V gave up 4 bases and J gave up 7 bases, with 11 bases separating them. Germline lookup yields CDR1 ENHRY and CDR2 SYGVKD. This CDR3 is 13 amino acids long. The CDR3 reads CAISATGKNEQFF. In nucleotides, the CDR3 is TGTGCCATCAGTGCTACAGGGAAGAATGAGCAGTTCTTC.

In its sample, this clonotype was seen many times. The chain recombines TRBV19 with TRBJ2-1, with D unresolved. Germline CDR1 reads LNHDA; CDR2 reads SQIVND (reference sequence). V gave up 3 bases and J gave up 6 bases, with 9 bases separating them. The CDR3 is 13 amino acids. The CDR3 loop is CASSMNSGNEQFF. CDR3 sequence (DNA): TGTGCCAGTAGTATGAACTCTGGCAATGAGCAGTTCTTC.

This clonotype qualifies as medium-sized. The V gene is TRBV7-8, the J gene TRBJ2-2; D is unclear. The germline CDR1 and CDR2 sequences are SGHVS and FQNEAQ. The CDR3 sequence is 15 residues long. V was clipped by 5 bases and J by 4 bases, with 14 bases between them. The CDR3, as DNA: TGTGCCAGCAGCATCTCTCGGACGGCCACCGGGGAGCTGTTTTTT. Its translation: CASSISRTATGELFF.

In its sample, this clonotype was seen many times. The gene calls are TRBV20-1 and TRBJ2-3, with 9 bases aligning to TRBD2. The CDR3 loop spans 14 amino acids. The germline CDR1 and CDR2 sequences are DFQATT and SNEGSKA (reference sequence). The V gene end was trimmed by 2 bases and the J gene end by 3 bases; junction bases not matched to a gene: 3. CDR3 in DNA: TGCAGTGCTAGATTCCTAGCGGGGACAGATACGCAGTATTTT. Translating gives CSARFLAGTDTQYF.

This clonotype was found a few times. The genes are TRBV29-1 and TRBJ1-1; D might be TRBD1 (5 bases). This CDR3 spans 12 amino acids. V shed 7 bases and J shed 1 base, with 10 bases lying between them. CDR1 is SQVTM and CDR2 is ANQGSEA in the germline V gene. CDR3 protein: CSARQTNTEAFF. The CDR3, as DNA: TGCAGCGCTCGACAGACGAACACTGAAGCTTTCTTT.

The CDR3 DNA reads as TGTGCCAGCAGCCCGGGGAGGACAGTCGATTACACAGATACGCAGTATTTT. Protein product: CASSPGRTVDYTDTQYF. This chain connects TRBV14 to TRBJ2-3; D may correspond to TRBD1 or TRBD2 (6 bases each). Between the trimmed V and J ends, which lost 4 bases and 2 bases, there was a span of 19 bases. Germline CDR1 and CDR2: SGHDN and FVKESK. This CDR3 spans 17 amino acids.

The sample holds many counts of this clonotype. The chain employs TRBV28 and TRBJ1-2; weak D call: TRBD1 (5 bases). Germline loops: CDR1 MDHEN, CDR2 SYDVKM. This CDR3 has 14 amino acids. V lost 7 bases to trimming and J lost 8 bases, with 20 bases between them. CDR3: CASTLGVLMRGYTF. For the CDR3, the DNA is TGTGCCAGCACCCTAGGGGTGTTGATGAGGGGCTACACCTTC.

This clonotype was observed many times. The chain combines TRBV15 with TRBJ2-5; 7 nucleotides align to TRBD2. CDR3 length: 16 amino acids. Per germline, CDR1 LNHNV and CDR2 YYDKDF (reference sequence). V trimming: 3 bases; J trimming: 4 bases; junction bases outside the gene matches: 11. This chain's CDR3 is CATSSSGRGIGETQYF. The DNA of the CDR3 is TGTGCCACCAGCAGTTCGGGGCGGGGGATTGGAGAGACCCAGTACTTC.